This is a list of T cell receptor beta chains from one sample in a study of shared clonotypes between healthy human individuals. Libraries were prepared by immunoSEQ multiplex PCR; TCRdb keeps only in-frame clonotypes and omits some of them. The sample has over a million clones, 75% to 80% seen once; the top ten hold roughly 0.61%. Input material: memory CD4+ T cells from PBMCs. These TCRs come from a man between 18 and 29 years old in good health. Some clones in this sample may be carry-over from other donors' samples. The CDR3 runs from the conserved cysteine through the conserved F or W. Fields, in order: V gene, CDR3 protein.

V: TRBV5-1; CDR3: CASSLAQGGTEAFF
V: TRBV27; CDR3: CASSRNPWTGGNEQFF
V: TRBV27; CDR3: CASRPQGYSYNEQFF
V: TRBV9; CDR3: CASSLYGLSSGNTIYF
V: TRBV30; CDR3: CAWSPPGSNQPQHF
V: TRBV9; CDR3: CASSQSGGNTGELFF
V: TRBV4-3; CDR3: CASSPQGGTNEKLFF
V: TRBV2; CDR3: CASTLQVLLAKNIQYF
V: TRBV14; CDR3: CASSHYRDRGTGELFF
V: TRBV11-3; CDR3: CASSPPGRAYGYTF
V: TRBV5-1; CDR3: CATSNGGTQSEKLFF
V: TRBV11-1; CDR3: CASSVGLREGDYSTDTQYF
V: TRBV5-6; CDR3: CASSLGDGYEQYF
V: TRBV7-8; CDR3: CASSFVTGVEQYF
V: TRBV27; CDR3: CASATLASTDTQYF
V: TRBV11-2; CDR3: CASSSGTGVQKLFF
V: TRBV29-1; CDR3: CSVKVRDSRWETQYF
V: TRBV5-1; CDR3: CASSLRQQETQYF
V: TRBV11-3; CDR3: CASSPWRKGEQYF
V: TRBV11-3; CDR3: CASSLRSGEAFF
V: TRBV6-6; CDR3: CASTLAQGGNQPQHF
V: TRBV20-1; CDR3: CSASKNGELFF
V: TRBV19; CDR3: CASSTPGVAKNIQYF
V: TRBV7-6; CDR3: CASSPGRVSGNTIYF
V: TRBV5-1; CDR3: CASSLGPGQGRQETQYF
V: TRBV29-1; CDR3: CSVEVGRGGGYTF